This TCR beta chain was captured in a study of T cells in Graves' hyperthyroidism and ophthalmopathy. Regarding the study as a whole: Most clonotypes expanded in the thyroid (above 0.001) were also present in blood. In simple terms, a model built on 13 V-J features told ophthalmopathy apart from stable hyperthyroidism.

For Graves' hyperthyroidism to be stable, ophthalmopathy could not progress within 18 months. The study left out patients who had uncontrolled infection, other autoimmune disease, pregnancy or lactation. V lost 2 bases and J 6 bases, leaving 14 bases between the germline ends. The CDR3 length is 15 residues. In regard to this clonotype: Its antigen remains unidentified.

The investigators amplified TCR beta CDR3 regions from RNA transcripts. The study used the HTBI primer set for a first-round RT-PCR of the TCR CDR3. TCRdb passed the multiplex PCR reads through MiXCR, listing each CDR3 protein once. The table has some 760,000 distinct CDR3 sequences, less than 15% seen once. The source material was blood. The receptor's source is a woman between 18 and 29 years old with Graves' hyperthyroidism. This chain links TRBV12-3 or TRBV12-4 with TRBJ1-5, with a possible D match to TRBD1 (5 bases). The CDR3 bases are TGTGCCAGCAGTTTATGGGGCGCCGACAGTCAGCCCCAGCATTTT. This encodes CASSLWGADSQPQHF.